In this sample, the clone carrying this TCR beta chain turned up a few times. Its specificity is unknown. The data were taken from a study of T cell repertoires in aging, cancer and after chemotherapy. Study overall: Over several months to years, re-sampled healthy donor repertoires clearly shared clones.

The CDR3 is 15 amino acids. The germline V gene has CDR1 LGHNA and CDR2 YSLEER. V was clipped by 4 bases and J by 2 bases, with 12 bases between them. Study results and limitations: In healthy donors, age-related TCR diversity loss mainly reflected lost richness. Untreated cancer patients had significantly lower blood TCR diversity than age-matched healthy donors.

Amplification of TCR beta used genomic DNA extracted from peripheral blood. Multiplex touch-down PCR with TRB-A/B primers amplified rearranged V-D-J TRB sequences. MiXCR, applied by TCRdb to the multiplex PCR reads, yields one record per CDR3 protein. Among fewer than 15,000 distinct CDR3 sequences listed, roughly 25% were seen once. The sequence came from a human donor in good health. This chain connects TRBV4-3 to TRBJ1-3; weak D call: TRBD1 (6 bases). Sequenced: blood. This CDR3 reads CASSPSQGPGNTIYF. The CDR3 coding sequence is TGCGCCAGCAGCCCCTCACAGGGCCCTGGAAACACCATATATTTT.